The rows below give T cell receptor beta chains drawn from one sample of a study of blood T cell repertoires in COVID-19. Only in-frame clones appear in the TCRdb table, and some are missing; sequencing was by immunoSEQ multiplex PCR. The table shows over 200,000 clones, with over 65% occurring only once. Sequencing input: peripheral blood. Receptor source: a woman aged 70 to 79 with active or convalescent COVID-19. The CDR3 runs from the conserved cysteine through the conserved F or W. D genes are given only for firm matches.

D | J | V | CDR3
NA | TRBJ2-5 | TRBV9 | CASRPGASRGETQYF
TRBD1 | TRBJ1-2 | TRBV5-1 | CASRPQGSDYGYTF
NA | TRBJ1-1 | TRBV30 | CAWTRGYGTEAFF
NA | TRBJ1-2 | TRBV3-1/TRBV3-2 | CASSQTFTPTRGYTF
TRBD1 | TRBJ1-1 | TRBV30 | CAWRDRVGIAFF
NA | TRBJ1-2 | TRBV21-1 | CASSNRQDNYGYTF
TRBD1 | TRBJ2-7 | TRBV5-6 | CASSLGQGREQYF
NA | TRBJ2-1 | TRBV11-2 | CASSPTWGGVGRNEQFF
TRBD1 | TRBJ2-3 | TRBV7-9 | CASSLGQVFDTQYF
NA | TRBJ1-2 | TRBV5-5 | CASSSPDSYGYTF
NA | TRBJ2-7 | TRBV5-5 | CASSLAWWDTYEQYF
TRBD1 | TRBJ2-7 | TRBV5-4 | CASSSPGQNYEQYF
NA | TRBJ2-3 | TRBV5-1 | CASSLGQASSTDTQYF
NA | TRBJ1-2 | TRBV30 | CAWTPGGYGYTF
NA | TRBJ1-3 | TRBV23-1 | CASSQSPREGNTIYF
TRBD1 | TRBJ2-6 | TRBV11-3 | CASSPGLGTGPSGANVLTF
TRBD2 | TRBJ2-2 | TRBV5-1 | CASSPGLAGPSGELFF
NA | TRBJ2-1 | TRBV20-1 | CSANPGREQFF
TRBD1 | TRBJ1-2 | TRBV27 | CASSQTTGGYYGYTF
TRBD1 | TRBJ1-5 | TRBV6-5 | CASSRDRGEPQHF
TRBD2 | TRBJ2-7 | TRBV6-5 | CASGRRELEQYF
TRBD1 | TRBJ2-2 | TRBV24-1 | CATSATGPTGELFF
NA | TRBJ1-2 | TRBV12-2 | CASRSTRGASDGYTF
TRBD1 | TRBJ2-1 | TRBV28 | CASRRQGTYNEQFF
TRBD1 | TRBJ1-6 | TRBV6-1 | CASSEGDSYNSPLHF
NA | TRBJ1-5 | TRBV6-2/TRBV6-3 | CASSFNRGNQPQHF
NA | TRBJ2-6 | TRBV5-8 | CASSLGQAAGANVLTF
TRBD1 | TRBJ1-1 | TRBV28 | CASSHPTGGPGTEAFF
TRBD1 | TRBJ1-2 | TRBV7-3 | CASSLDGTGYGYTF
NA | TRBJ1-5 | TRBV5-5 | CASSQDGDQPQHF
NA | TRBJ2-1 | TRBV19 | CASSPQGNEQFF
NA | TRBJ1-2 | TRBV5-4 | CASSSQDITGYGYTF
NA | TRBJ1-2 | TRBV19 | CASSTDKIPARGYTF
TRBD1 | TRBJ1-2 | TRBV12-3/TRBV12-4 | CASTRDRVYGYTF
TRBD1 | TRBJ1-5 | TRBV5-1 | CASSLEGGGQPQHF
NA | TRBJ2-5 | TRBV20-1 | CSVRRGEAQYF
NA | TRBJ1-1 | TRBV7-9 | CASSLGGDTEAFF
NA | TRBJ1-1 | TRBV7-3 | CASSLVPTEAFF
TRBD2 | TRBJ2-3 | TRBV3-1/TRBV3-2 | CASSPSEGSGRAGLPDTQYF
NA | TRBJ1-2 | TRBV28 | CASSLHTWGRIGGYTF
TRBD1 | TRBJ2-5 | TRBV5-1 | CASSWGTGARETQYF
NA | TRBJ1-5 | TRBV19 | CASSRVNQPQHF